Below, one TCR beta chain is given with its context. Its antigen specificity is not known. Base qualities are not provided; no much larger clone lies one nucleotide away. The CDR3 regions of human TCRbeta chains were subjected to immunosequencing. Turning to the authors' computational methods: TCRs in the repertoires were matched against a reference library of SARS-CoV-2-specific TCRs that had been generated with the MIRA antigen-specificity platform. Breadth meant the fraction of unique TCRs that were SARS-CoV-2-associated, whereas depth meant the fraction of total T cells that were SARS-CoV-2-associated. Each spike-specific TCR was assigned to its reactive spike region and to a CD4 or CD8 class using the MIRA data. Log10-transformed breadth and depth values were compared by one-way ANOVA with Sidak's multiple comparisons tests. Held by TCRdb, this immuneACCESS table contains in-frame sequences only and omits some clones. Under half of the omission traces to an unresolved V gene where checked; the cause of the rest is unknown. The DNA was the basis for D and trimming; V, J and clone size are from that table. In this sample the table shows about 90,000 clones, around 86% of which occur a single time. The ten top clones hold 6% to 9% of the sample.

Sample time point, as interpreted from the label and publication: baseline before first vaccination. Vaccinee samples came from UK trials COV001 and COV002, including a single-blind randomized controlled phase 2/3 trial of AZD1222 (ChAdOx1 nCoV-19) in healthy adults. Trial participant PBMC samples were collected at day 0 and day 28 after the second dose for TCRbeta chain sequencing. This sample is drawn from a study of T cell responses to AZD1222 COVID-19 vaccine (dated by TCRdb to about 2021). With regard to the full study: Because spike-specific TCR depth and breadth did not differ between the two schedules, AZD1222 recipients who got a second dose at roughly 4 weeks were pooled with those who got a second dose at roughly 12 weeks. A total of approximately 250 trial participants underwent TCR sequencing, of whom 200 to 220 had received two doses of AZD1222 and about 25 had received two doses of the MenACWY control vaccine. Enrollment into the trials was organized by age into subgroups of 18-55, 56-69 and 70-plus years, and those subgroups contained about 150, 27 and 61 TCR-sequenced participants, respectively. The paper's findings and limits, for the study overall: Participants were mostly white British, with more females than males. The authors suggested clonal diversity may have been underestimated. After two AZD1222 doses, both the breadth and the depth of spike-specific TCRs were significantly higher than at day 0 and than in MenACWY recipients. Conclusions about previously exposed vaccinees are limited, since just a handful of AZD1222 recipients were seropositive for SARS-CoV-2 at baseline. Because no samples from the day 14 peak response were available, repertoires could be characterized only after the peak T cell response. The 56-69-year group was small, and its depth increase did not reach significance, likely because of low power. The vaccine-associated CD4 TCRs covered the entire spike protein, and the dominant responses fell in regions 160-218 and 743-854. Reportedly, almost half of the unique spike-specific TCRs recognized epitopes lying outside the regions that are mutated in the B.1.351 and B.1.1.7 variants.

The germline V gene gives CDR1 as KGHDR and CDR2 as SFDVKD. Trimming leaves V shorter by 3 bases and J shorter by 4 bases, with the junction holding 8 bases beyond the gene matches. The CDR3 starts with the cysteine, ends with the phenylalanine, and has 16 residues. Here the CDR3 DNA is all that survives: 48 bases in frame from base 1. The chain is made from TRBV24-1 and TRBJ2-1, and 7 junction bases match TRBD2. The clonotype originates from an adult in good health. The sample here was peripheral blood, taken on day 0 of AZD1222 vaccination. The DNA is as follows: TGTGCCACCAGTGATCCTTCTAGCGGAGCTTACAATGAGCAGTTCTTC. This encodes CATSDPSSGAYNEQFF.